These 2 T cell receptor beta chains came from one sample sequenced in a study of graft-versus-host responses after intestinal transplantation. Sequenced by immunoSEQ multiplex PCR; TCRdb stores in-frame clones only, minus some. The sample carries some 22,000 clones, more than 85% recorded once. The source material was PBMCs, sampled 39 days after intestinal transplant. The receptors were sampled from a human patient who received an intestinal transplant, so some T cells may come from the graft donor.

The chain joins TRBV28 to TRBJ2-1; D not resolved. This CDR3 is built from 16 residues. Germline V CDR1 and CDR2: MDHEN, SYDVKM. V lost 2 bases and J lost 0, with 11 bases in between. In DNA form, the CDR3 reads TGTGCCAGCAGTTTACAGATATCAACCTCCTACAATGAGCAGTTCTTC. The encoded protein is CASSLQISTSYNEQFF.

The V call is TRBV19, the J call TRBJ2-1; 10 nucleotides line up with TRBD2. The ends lost 5 bases at V and 6 bases at J; junction bases unmatched: 1. The CDR3 is 13 residues long. Germline V gene lookup returns CDR1 LNHDA and CDR2 SQIVND (reference sequence). In DNA form, the CDR3 reads TGTGCCAGTAGTGTAGCGGGAGGCAATGAGCAGTTCTTC. It is translated as CASSVAGGNEQFF.